The present T cell receptor (beta chain) was sequenced within a study of human T cells and chemical hapten exposure. In the original analysis: A per-sample median of roughly 91,000 TCRs was observed, with a range of roughly 20,000 to 690,600. MiXCR was run by TCRdb on the RACE reads, yielding one entry per CDR3 protein. The V and J calls here are based on TCRdb, not the publication. Among about 64,000 distinct CDR3 sequences, approximately 11% were seen once, and the ten largest hold approximately 2.2%. This CDR3 region has 15 residues. Trimming at V came to 5 bases and at J to 3 bases, leaving 4 bases not matched to a gene. Stated time point: patch test 3, about 24 weeks after DPC sensitization. Treatment in this sample: therapeutic diphenylcyclopropenone sensitization with weekly scalp DPC. This clonotype was recorded a few times.

Material: whole blood, obtained in connection with sensitization to the hapten diphenylcyclopropenone (DPC). The sequence was obtained from a woman in her thirties with alopecia areata. Some clones in this sample may be carry-over from other donors' samples. The chain employs TRBV12-3 or TRBV12-4 and TRBJ2-2; 9 nucleotides match TRBD1. In DNA, the CDR3 is TGTGCCAGCAGTAAACAGGGGGCGGACACCGGGGAGCTGTTTTTT. Protein sequence: CASSKQGADTGELFF.